This T cell receptor beta chain derives from a study of neurological immune-mediated disorders. Overall study findings and caveats: HTLV-1-associated myelopathy had the most TCR clonal expansion, whereas multiple sclerosis had the least (lower than in healthy controls).

Time point: longitudinal time-point 2. The study built unsorted libraries from 2 million PBMCs kept at -80 C. This clonotype was detected ten times or more. Its matching antigen is unknown. From 15-18 subjects, over 160 million TCR-beta sequences were obtained in each sequencing run. TCRdb re-called the 5' RACE reads with MiXCR, one entry per CDR3 protein. This sample has some 87,000 distinct CDR3 sequences, with 4.5% to 7.5% found just once. The CDR3 length is 16 residues. Germline assignment: CDR1 LGHDT and CDR2 YNNKEL (reference sequence). V lost 1 base and J lost 2; bases outside the gene matches: 5.

Sequenced material: PBMCs. The chain employs TRBV3-1 and TRBJ1-2; 9 bases are a match to TRBD1. This receptor was obtained from an older woman with multiple sclerosis. The CDR3 spells CASSQVTGGANYGYTF. The CDR3 DNA reads as TGTGCCAGCAGCCAAGTTACAGGGGGCGCAAACTATGGCTACACCTTC.